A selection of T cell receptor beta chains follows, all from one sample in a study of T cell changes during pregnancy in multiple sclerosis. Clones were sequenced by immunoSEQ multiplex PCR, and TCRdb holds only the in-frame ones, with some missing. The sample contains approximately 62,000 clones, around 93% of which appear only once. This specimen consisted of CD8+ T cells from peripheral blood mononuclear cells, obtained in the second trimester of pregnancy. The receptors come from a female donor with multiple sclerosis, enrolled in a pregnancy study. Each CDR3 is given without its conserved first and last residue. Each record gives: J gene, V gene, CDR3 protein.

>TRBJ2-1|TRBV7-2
ASSHPLAGGPNEQF
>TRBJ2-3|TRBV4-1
ASSQDEGVSTDTQY
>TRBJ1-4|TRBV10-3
AISEIYRGKREKLF
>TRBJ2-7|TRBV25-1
ASSEYGRGHEQY
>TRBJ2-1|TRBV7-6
ASSWGQGYNEQF
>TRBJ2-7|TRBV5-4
ASSRPEGNEQY
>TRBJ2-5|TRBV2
ASRITGGRETQY
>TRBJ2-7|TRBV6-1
ASRDRDLYEQY
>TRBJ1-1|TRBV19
ASSIVGTLNTEAF
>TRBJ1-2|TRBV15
ATSRDQGQGVFLYGYT
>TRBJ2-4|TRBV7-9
ASSLSQGSNIQY
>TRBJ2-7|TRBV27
ASSLWVGSAEQY
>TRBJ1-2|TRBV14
ASSQVQGGGYT
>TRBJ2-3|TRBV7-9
ASSPYRTGPSTDTQY
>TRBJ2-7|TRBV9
ASSVAGLGSGEQY
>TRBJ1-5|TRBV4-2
ASSQDAWQVSNQPQH
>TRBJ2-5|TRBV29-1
SVEGGPSEETQY
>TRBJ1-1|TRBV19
ASSIDWNTEAF
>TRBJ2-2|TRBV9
ASSVVSAGAGELF
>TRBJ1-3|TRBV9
ASSAYGGSGNTIY
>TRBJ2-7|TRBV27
ASRPLSIGGRGEQY
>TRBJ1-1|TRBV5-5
ASSLMAGLNTEAF
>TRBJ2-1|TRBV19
ASSKTPGLAQF
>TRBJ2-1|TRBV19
ASTAWGEGITYNEQF
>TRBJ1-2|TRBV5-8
ARDNGGRGYGYT
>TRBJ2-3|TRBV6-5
ASSTTLAETDTQY
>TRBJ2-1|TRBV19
ASSMLAATYNEQF
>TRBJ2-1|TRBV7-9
ASSSTRGSNEQF
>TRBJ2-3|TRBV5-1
ASSLGQGRDTQY
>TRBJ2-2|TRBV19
ASSIWGPRGADTGELF
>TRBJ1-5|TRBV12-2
AIGTGGLDQPQH
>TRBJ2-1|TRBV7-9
ASSLARGNEQF
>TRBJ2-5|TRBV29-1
SVVLPEGDETQY
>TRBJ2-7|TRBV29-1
SARVQGQGYEQY
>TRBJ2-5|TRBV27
ASSSAGLAGQETQY
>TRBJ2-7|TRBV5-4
ASSLGGLGTAYEQY
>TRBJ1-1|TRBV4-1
ASSRGTGGTEAF
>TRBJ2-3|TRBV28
ASSLYRLAGVLNTQY
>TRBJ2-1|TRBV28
ASRLIRTGSSYNEQF
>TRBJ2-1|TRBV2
ASTGRLNEQF
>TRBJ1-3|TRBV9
ASSGAGTGTNRNTIY
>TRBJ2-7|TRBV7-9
ASSLSPAGVNEQY
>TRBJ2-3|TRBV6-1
ASSELAGGPVSTDTQY
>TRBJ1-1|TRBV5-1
ASSLSGGQGKGTEAF
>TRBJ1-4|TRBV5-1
ASSLDITGSIEKLF
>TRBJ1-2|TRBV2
ASRSGQGDGYT
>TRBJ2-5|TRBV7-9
ASSLAQKGQGDQETQY
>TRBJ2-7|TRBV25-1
ASSGDSYEQY
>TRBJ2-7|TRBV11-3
ASSSSRGSEQY
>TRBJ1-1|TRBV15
ATSSLGGNTEAF
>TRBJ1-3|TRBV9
ASSPQGASGNTIY
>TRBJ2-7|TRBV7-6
ASSSRTIPHEQY
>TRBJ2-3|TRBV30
AWSLGRDTQY
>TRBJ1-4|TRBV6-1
ASVDRGHEKLF
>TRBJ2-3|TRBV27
ASSYGPIYRGLSDTQY
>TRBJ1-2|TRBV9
ASSGSDRVDYGYT